This T cell receptor (beta chain) stems from a study of blood T cell repertoires in COVID-19. Study overall: Samples came from the United States, Italy and Spain, spanning acute and convalescent COVID-19. PBMCs, B-cell-depleted T cells, or T cells were the source of the cDNA or gDNA that made up the material.

In the authors' workflow: Reference gene primer amplification gave estimated nucleated cell counts. Assay: immunoSEQ multiplex PCR; the TCRdb copy retains only in-frame clones and omits some. The V and J calls and the clone size are those of that table, but D and trimming were determined from the DNA. Seen here are approximately 20,000 clones, over 85% observed once, and the top ten hold over 3.5%. Germline V lookup: CDR1 LNHDA, CDR2 SQIVND (reference sequence). After removal of 10 bases from V and 1 base from J, the junction contained 6 bases not matched to a gene. The CDR3 is 15 amino acids. What was sequenced was peripheral blood. This chain uses TRBV19 with TRBJ2-1, with TRBD1 identical over 11 bases. The source is a woman between 45 and 60 years old with active COVID-19. The CDR3 nucleotides read TGTGCCACCGTCGGGACAGGGGGTTCCTACAATGAGCAGTTCTTC. This translates into CATVGTGGSYNEQFF.